This TCR beta chain was sequenced during a study of T cells after yellow fever vaccination. The wider study: Low-cell-number fractions underwent preparation using SMART-Seq v4 Ultra Low Input.

Turning to this clonotype: Antigen specificity is unknown.

In germline, CDR1 is MNHEY, CDR2 SVGEGT. This CDR3 comprises 15 residues. Trimming removed 7 bases from V and 6 bases from J; junction bases left unmatched: 9. TCRdb reanalysed the 5' RACE reads using MiXCR and keeps one entry per CDR3 protein. The sample lists a few hundred thousand distinct CDR3 sequences, about a sixth seen once, with 15% to 20% in the top ten. Overall study findings and caveats: The booster saw the reappearance of most primary-vaccination clones (approximately 96% CD4, around 90% CD8). Among all clonotypes, a small share was observed in both CD4 and CD8 compartments.

The origin of this receptor is a man between 18 and 35 years old who received the YFV17D yellow fever vaccine. V and J are TRBV6-2 or TRBV6-3 and TRBJ2-3, with TRBD2 matching 11 bases. The sample here was PBMCs, taken 5 to 6 days after the first yellow fever vaccination. CDR3 sequence: CASTRLAGLRDTQYF. Here the CDR3 DNA reads TGTGCCAGCACCCGACTAGCGGGGTTGAGGGATACGCAGTATTTT.